What follows is one TCR beta chain and its context. The antigen is undetermined. Profiling relied on immunoSEQ multiplex PCR, and the TCRdb table lists in-frame clones only, not all of them. The table has some 64,000 clones, 98% seen once. The data were obtained in a study of Tregs in tolerant kidney transplant recipients. Across the study: Mixed chimerism was transient after nonmyeloablative marrow transplants from related graft donors.

Overall study findings and caveats: This study did not directly address biological reproducibility. Activated donor B cell expansion appeared to reveal the most relevant donor-specific TCRbeta repertoire.

Unstimulated Tregs (CD4+CD25+CD127-) and CD4+CD25- non-Tregs were sorted from PBMCs. The V gene lost 2 bases and the J gene lost 0 bases, with 11 bases spanning the gap. CDR1 is ENHRY and CDR2 is SYGVKD in the germline V gene. The CDR3 covers 15 residues. The sequence derives from a human donor who received a combined kidney and bone marrow transplant. The sequences come from Tregs from blood, collected before the transplant. The chain combines TRBV10-3 with TRBJ2-7; tentative D call: TRBD1 (7 bases). The CDR3 sequence: CAISEGGTASYEQYF. DNA for the CDR3: TGTGCCATCAGTGAGGGAGGGACAGCCTCCTACGAGCAGTACTTC.